Listed below are T cell receptor beta chains from one sample, sequenced in a study of CXCR3-negative and CXCR3-positive naive CD8 T cells. TCRdb reprocessed the 5' RACE reads, keeping one entry per CDR3 protein, no DNA. The sample features over 100,000 distinct CDR3 sequences, with 0.49% in its top ten. The sample comprised naive CXCR3- CD8+ T cells from blood. Source of these receptors: a human donor in good health. Some clones in this sample may be carry-over from other donors' samples. CDR3s include the opening cysteine and the closing phenylalanine or tryptophan.

V gene	J gene	CDR3 protein
TRBV4-1	TRBJ2-1	CASSSRDLYNEQFF
TRBV15	TRBJ1-5	CATAGTGNYQPQHF
TRBV6-5	TRBJ2-3	CASSYLASLSSTDTQYF
TRBV7-3	TRBJ2-5	CASSLSGQHETQYF
TRBV4-3	TRBJ2-1	CASSQDRVGKGSYNEQFF
TRBV14	TRBJ2-7	CASSQAPGQGKQYF
TRBV7-8	TRBJ1-3	CASSLDLQGSGNTIYF
TRBV20-1	TRBJ2-2	CSVADPARPGELFF
TRBV10-3	TRBJ2-3	CAISESSNRESTDTQYF
TRBV25-1	TRBJ2-2	CASSELGPNTGELFF
TRBV5-1	TRBJ2-3	CASSHPSRGGRTDTQYF
TRBV9	TRBJ2-7	CASSVQGSSYEQYF
TRBV7-7	TRBJ2-7	CASSLEQGTYEQYF
TRBV6-2/TRBV6-3	TRBJ2-5	CASNLLAEQETQYF
TRBV21-1	TRBJ2-2	CASSRYRGTNTGELFF
TRBV12-3/TRBV12-4	TRBJ2-1	CASTPIFGYNEQFF
TRBV15	TRBJ2-6	CATSREYRNSGANVLTF
TRBV28	TRBJ1-3	CASSSLIRDFFLSSGNTIYF
TRBV7-9	TRBJ2-4	CASSLSGTSGNIQYF
TRBV6-5	TRBJ2-5	CASTPAGATGETQYF
TRBV29-1	TRBJ1-5	CSVAEGNQPQHF
TRBV10-3	TRBJ1-2	CAISDWGQEYYGYTF
TRBV12-3/TRBV12-4	TRBJ1-5	CASSPDSPGRPQHF
TRBV7-9	TRBJ2-1	CASSPDSPGLYNEQFF
TRBV5-5	TRBJ2-5	CASSFGQGARETQYF
TRBV7-9	TRBJ2-3	CASSSVNGQGLQRSRDTQYF
TRBV29-1	TRBJ2-7	CSVEDLRDGYSYEQYF
TRBV18	TRBJ1-5	CASSSTDRNQPQHF
TRBV12-3/TRBV12-4	TRBJ2-7	CASSLADSAFSYEQYF
TRBV7-9	TRBJ2-1	CAGTGITSGSNEQFF
TRBV2	TRBJ2-2	CASSEDTREGRELFF
TRBV4-3	TRBJ2-2	CASSQDGTGGSGGELFF
TRBV6-2/TRBV6-3	TRBJ1-5	CASNEGPRFQPQHF
TRBV4-1	TRBJ2-7	CASSQDHGYEQYF
TRBV12-3/TRBV12-4	TRBJ2-1	CASVIWGHEQFF
TRBV29-1	TRBJ1-2	CSVVGGKAYYGYTF
TRBV28	TRBJ2-3	CASSGYLAADTQYF
TRBV15	TRBJ2-1	CATSRGLAGAGGNEQFF
TRBV29-1	TRBJ2-1	CSVDSTYYNEQLF
TRBV23-1	TRBJ2-7	CACRDTRTYEQYF
TRBV2	TRBJ2-1	CASSGGVDRGYNEQFF
TRBV4-3	TRBJ2-2	CASRDGTGHTGELFF
TRBV29-1	TRBJ2-1	CSLDSGAGSYNEQFF
TRBV12-3/TRBV12-4	TRBJ2-1	CASSAPGRISYNEQFF
TRBV4-1	TRBJ2-6	CASSPSWGANVLTF
TRBV7-9	TRBJ2-7	CASQSPYSYEQYF
TRBV5-1	TRBJ2-5	CASSLVTQTQYF
TRBV6-6	TRBJ2-3	CASSPPGLAISDTQYF
TRBV6-5	TRBJ2-3	CASSYYLGTDTQYF
TRBV29-1	TRBJ2-5	CSVGHPGETQYF
TRBV29-1	TRBJ2-7	CSVEGGNYEQYF
TRBV12-3/TRBV12-4	TRBJ2-5	CASSDSQETQYF